These 25 T cell receptor beta chains share one sample of origin, sequenced in a study of T cell responses to AZD1222 COVID-19 vaccine. Using immunoSEQ multiplex PCR, the repertoire was profiled, and TCRdb retains in-frame clones only, with some absent. This table has about 89,000 clones, over 80% appearing once. The sequenced sample was peripheral blood, obtained 28 days after the second AZD1222 dose. The receptor source for this set is an adult who received the AZD1222 COVID-19 vaccine.

The chain employs TRBV15 and TRBJ2-5; 7 bases fit TRBD1. The CDR3 extends over 17 amino acids. The germline V gene encodes CDR1 LNHNV and CDR2 YYDKDF (reference sequence). The V gene end was trimmed by 1 base and the J gene end by 4 bases; junction bases not matched to a gene: 12. The DNA of the CDR3 is TGTGCCACCAGCAGAGGGATACAGGGGTCCGACGGAGAGACCCAGTACTTC. This codes for CATSRGIQGSDGETQYF. Based on the CDR3 plus reference TRBV15 and TRBJ2-5, the full variable domain is DAMVIQNPRYQVTQFGKPVTLSCSQTLNHNVMYWYQQKSSQAPKLLFHYYDKDFNNEADTPDNFQSRRPNTSFCFLDIRSPGLGDTAMYLCATSRGIQGSDGETQYFGPGTRLLVL.

The rearrangement joins TRBV19 to TRBJ2-4; maybe TRBD2 (6 bases). V gave up 3 bases and J gave up 8 bases, with 11 bases separating them. CDR1 is LNHDA and CDR2 is SQIVND in the germline V gene (reference sequence). The CDR3 consists of 13 residues. The CDR3 sequence: CASSMGGGDIQYF. The CDR3 nucleotides are TGTGCCAGTAGTATGGGTGGAGGGGACATTCAGTACTTC.

The chain carries TRBV18 and TRBJ1-2; 7 bases are shared with TRBD1. CDR3 length: 14 residues. With 3 bases clipped from V and 10 bases from J, the junction kept 11 bases outside the gene matches. Germline assignment: CDR1 KGHSH and CDR2 LQKENI. For the CDR3, the DNA is TGTGCCAGCTCACCGGGGACAGCGAGGTTAGCCTACACCTTC. Its protein is CASSPGTARLAYTF.

The CDR3 sequence: CASSVGDRALAEAFF. CDR3 sequence (DNA): TGTGCCAGCAGCGTAGGGGATCGGGCGCTCGCTGAAGCTTTCTTT. The J gene is TRBJ1-1, the V gene TRBV9; D remains ambiguous. This CDR3 has 15 residues. Germline CDR1 is SGDLS and CDR2 is YYNGEE. Trimming shortened V by 0 bases and J by 6 bases, and 15 bases separated the two germline ends.

The V gene is TRBV6-5, the J gene TRBJ1-1; 7 bases line up with TRBD1. V lost 7 bases to trimming and J lost 11 bases; unmatched junction nucleotides: 7. This CDR3 comprises 11 residues. Germline CDR1 reads MNHEY; CDR2 reads SVGAGI. For the CDR3, the DNA is TGTGCCAGCACCGACAGGGTTGGGGCTTTCTTT. It is translated as CASTDRVGAFF.

The V and J genes are TRBV9 and TRBJ2-1; 10 nucleotides match TRBD1. Germline CDR1 SGDLS, CDR2 YYNGEE. Trimming took 6 bases from V and 4 from J; bases not matched to a gene: 7. The CDR3 is made up of 15 amino acids. The CDR3 is CASTYRDRGYNEQFF. The DNA of the CDR3 is TGTGCCAGCACCTACCGGGACAGGGGTTACAATGAGCAGTTCTTC.

This clone was found once. This rearrangement joins TRBV10-1 to TRBJ2-3; D might be TRBD2 (5 bases). The CDR3 has 13 amino acids. Germline V gene data show CDR1 as WNHNN and CDR2 as SYGVQD (reference sequence). Trimming took 5 bases from V and 8 from J, leaving 14 bases between them. CDR3 in amino acids: CASSKDPRATQYF. The CDR3 bases are TGCGCCAGCAGTAAGGACCCGCGGGCTACGCAGTATTTT.

In this sample, this clone turned up once. The chain uses TRBV6-1 and TRBJ1-1, with D possibly being TRBD1 (5 bases). Trimming cost V 2 bases and J 1 base, with 14 bases left between them. This CDR3 region has 16 residues. CDR1 is MNHNS, CDR2 SASEGT, per germline. CDR3 bases: TGTGCCAGCAGTGAACCCTCTACTAGGGGGAACACTGAAGCTTTCTTT. Translated: CASSEPSTRGNTEAFF.

The J gene is TRBJ2-1, the V gene TRBV5-4, with 10 nucleotides matching TRBD2. The CDR3 consists of 14 residues. Trimming at V came to 4 bases and at J to 4 bases, leaving 2 bases not matched to a gene. From germline, CDR1 is SGHNT and CDR2 YYREEE (reference sequence). CDR3 nucleotide sequence: TGTGCCAGCAGCCGGACTAGCGGTTACAATGAGCAGTTCTTC. It translates to CASSRTSGYNEQFF.

This clone showed up just a few times. This sequence joins TRBV6-1 and TRBJ1-4, with D maybe TRBD1 (5 bases). Germline loops: CDR1 MNHNS, CDR2 SASEGT. The CDR3 sequence is 15 residues long. The ends were cut back, 2 bases at V and 4 bases at J, with 11 bases in the middle. The CDR3 sequence is CASSESLGVNEKLFF. CDR3 in DNA: TGTGCCAGCAGTGAATCCCTAGGGGTTAATGAAAAACTGTTTTTT.

J is TRBJ1-3 and V is TRBV7-9; D may be TRBD1 (5 bases). This CDR3 has 15 amino acids. From germline, CDR1 is SEHNR and CDR2 FQNEAQ (reference sequence). Between the trimmed V and J ends, which lost 1 base and 2 bases, there was a span of 9 bases. The CDR3 sequence: CASSLGRAPGNTIYF. CDR3 nucleotides: TGTGCCAGCAGCTTAGGCAGGGCCCCTGGAAACACCATATATTTT.

The rearrangement links TRBV19 to TRBJ1-1; TRBD1 might be the D (6 bases). Deletions cut 8 bases from V and 4 bases from J, with 20 bases between. Germline loops: CDR1 LNHDA, CDR2 SQIVND (reference sequence). This CDR3 comprises 15 residues. The CDR3 spells CASAGGGRGRTEAFF. The CDR3, as DNA: TGTGCCAGTGCCGGGGGGGGCCGAGGACGCACTGAAGCTTTCTTT. The whole variable domain, remainder taken from reference TRBV19 and TRBJ1-1, is DGGITQSPKYLFRKEGQNVTLSCEQNLNHDAMYWYRQDPGQGLRLIYYSQIVNDFQKGDIAEGYSVSREKKESFPLTVTSAQKNPTAFYLCASAGGGRGRTEAFFGQGTRLTVV.

The chain carries TRBV9 and TRBJ2-1; 10 nucleotides match TRBD2. Germline CDR1 is SGDLS and CDR2 is YYNGEE. The junction had 3 bases not matched to a gene; V was cut back by 3 bases and J by 3 bases. There are 15 residues in the CDR3. For the CDR3, the DNA is TGTGCCAGCAGCGCGGGACTAGCGCACTACAATGAGCAGTTCTTC. This encodes CASSAGLAHYNEQFF.

J is TRBJ1-4 and V is TRBV7-6; 8 bases line up with TRBD1. The CDR3 contains 15 residues. From germline, CDR1 is SGHVS and CDR2 FNYEAQ. J gave up 8 bases and V 4 bases, and 9 bases lay outside the gene matches. DNA for the CDR3: TGTGCCAGCAGCTCCCGCCGGACAGGGAGCGAAAAACTGTTTTTT. It specifies CASSSRRTGSEKLFF.

This chain uses TRBV5-1 with TRBJ1-1, with D tentatively TRBD1 (5 bases). V shed 7 bases and J shed 1 base, with 17 bases lying between them. This CDR3 is built from 15 residues. Germline CDR1 and CDR2: SGHRS and YFSETQ. The CDR3 DNA follows: TGCGCCAGCCTGGCTCCGGGACTTTCGAACACTGAAGCTTTCTTT. Residues: CASLAPGLSNTEAFF. Variable domain in full (rest from reference TRBV5-1 and TRBJ1-1): KAGVTQTPRYLIKTRGQQVTLSCSPISGHRSVSWYQQTPGQGLQFLFEYFSETQRNKGNFPGRFSGRQFSNSRSEMNVSTLELGDSALYLCASLAPGLSNTEAFFGQGTRLTVV.

This chain connects TRBV18 to TRBJ1-1; possible D gene TRBD1, 6 bases. This CDR3 is built from 15 residues. The V end lost 0 bases, the J end lost 0 bases, and 8 bases lay between the germline ends. Germline loops: CDR1 KGHSH, CDR2 LQKENI. DNA for the CDR3: TGTGCCAGCTCACCACCGGCAGGGGTGAACACTGAAGCTTTCTTT. Amino acids: CASSPPAGVNTEAFF.

The rearrangement uses TRBV13 and TRBJ1-6, with D unclear. The V end lost 5 bases, the J end lost 7 bases, and 3 bases lay between the germline ends. Germline-derived CDR1 and CDR2 are PRHDT and FYEKMQ (reference sequence). The CDR3 covers 11 residues. CDR3 sequence (DNA): TGTGCCAGCAGCCGCAATTCACCCCTCCACTTT. Its translation: CASSRNSPLHF.

The J gene is TRBJ2-6, the V gene TRBV27; the D is unclear. Germline assignment: CDR1 MNHEY and CDR2 SMNVEV (reference sequence). V lost 0 bases, J lost 16 bases, and 16 bases lay in between. The CDR3 has 14 residues. The DNA of the CDR3 is TGTGCCAGCAGTTTATCCCCCCGGACCTGGGGTCTGACTTTC. Amino acids: CASSLSPRTWGLTF.

This clone was observed a few times. V is TRBV29-1 and J is TRBJ1-2, with D possibly being TRBD1 (5 bases). Germline V lookup: CDR1 SQVTM, CDR2 ANQGSEA. The CDR3 is 11 amino acids. The V end lost 3 bases, the J end lost 4 bases, and 6 bases lay between the germline ends. The CDR3 spells CSVEGVYGYTF. CDR3 in DNA: TGCAGCGTTGAGGGGGTCTATGGCTACACCTTC. Looking up the rest from reference TRBV29-1 and TRBJ1-2 gives the full variable domain: SAVISQKPSRDICQRGTSLTIQCQVDSQVTMMFWYRQQPGQSLTLIATANQGSEATYESGFVIDKFPISRPNLTFSTLTVSNMSPEDSSIYLCSVEGVYGYTFGSGTRLTVV.

The rearrangement joins TRBV28 to TRBJ2-3; the D gene is possibly TRBD1 (5 bases). Trimming took off 1 base at V and 0 bases at J, with 14 bases between the two ends. Germline V gives CDR1 MDHEN, CDR2 SYDVKM. The CDR3 covers 17 residues. The CDR3 coding sequence is TGTGCCAGCAGTTTATCCAGGGAAAGTCCGAGCACAGATACGCAGTATTTT. Translating it yields CASSLSRESPSTDTQYF.

The V gene is TRBV3-1 (or the pseudogene TRBV3-2), the J gene TRBJ2-3, with TRBD2 matching over 13 bases. J gave up 3 bases and V 5 bases, and 2 bases lay outside the gene matches. The CDR3 loop spans 15 amino acids. In germline, CDR1 is LGHDT, CDR2 YNNKEL (reference sequence). CDR3 amino acids: CASSETSGGTDTQYF. In nucleotides, the CDR3 is TGTGCCAGCAGCGAGACTAGCGGGGGGACAGATACGCAGTATTTT.

This chain uses TRBV10-3 with TRBJ2-1; 10 nucleotides align to TRBD1. The trim removed 8 bases at V and 6 bases at J, leaving 22 bases unmatched. In germline, CDR1 is ENHRY, CDR2 SYGVKD. CDR3 size: 19 residues. The DNA for the CDR3 is TGTGCCATCGCCGGCGGGACAGGGGTTTCCTCCTCATCGTCCAATGAGCAGTTCTTC. As protein: CAIAGGTGVSSSSSNEQFF.

V is TRBV12-5 and J is TRBJ2-7; D is unresolved. Germline V lookup: CDR1 LGHNT, CDR2 FRNRAP. The CDR3 loop spans 13 amino acids. Trimming cost V 6 bases and J 0 bases, with 9 bases left between them. In nucleotides, the CDR3 is TGTGCTAGTGGAACGGATGTCTCCTACGAGCAGTACTTC. The encoded protein is CASGTDVSYEQYF.

The V call is TRBV19, the J call TRBJ1-2, with TRBD1 as a possible D gene (5 bases). Germline CDR1 LNHDA, CDR2 SQIVND (reference sequence). The length of the CDR3 is 12 residues. V was pared by 0 bases and J by 8 bases, with 7 bases between. The CDR3 region is CASSIEGVGYTF. The CDR3 coding sequence is TGTGCCAGTAGTATAGAAGGGGTCGGCTACACCTTC.

The chain employs TRBV7-8 and TRBJ1-2; 7 positions agree with TRBD1. In germline, CDR1 is SGHVS, CDR2 FQNEAQ. The CDR3 totals 14 residues. J gave up 4 bases and V 4 bases, and 6 bases lay outside the gene matches. CDR3 sequence: CASSYTGDPYGYTF. The CDR3 DNA is TGTGCCAGCAGCTATACAGGGGACCCCTATGGCTACACCTTC.